A single TCR beta chain is shown here with its context. Its matching antigen is unknown. The data were taken from a study of shared clonotypes between healthy human individuals. Looking at the study overall: Every donor yielded three CD4 naive, three CD4 memory, two CD8 naive and one CD8 memory plate.

Naive CD8 isolation took CD45RO-negative cells positively selected for CCR7 and excluded terminally differentiated effector memory CD45RA+ cells. Over several immunoSEQ plates, each subset's genomic DNA was distributed in even portions. The data were produced by immunoSEQ multiplex PCR, yet TCRdb's version contains in-frame clones alone and is incomplete. The data show about 2 million clones, about 95% seen once. The study, taken as a whole, reports: Rarefaction analysis demonstrated incomplete sorted-subset sequencing notwithstanding large depth. When compared with the clonotypes that were shared by all four sorted-subset donors, the non-shared clonotypes turned out to have lower generation probabilities.

The source material was naive CD8+ T cells sorted from blood. The receptor comes from a man aged 18 to 29 in good health.

CDR3 in DNA: TGCAGTGCAGGCCTAAACGGGGAGCAGTACTTC. Protein: CSAGLNGEQYF. The chain recombines TRBV20-1 with TRBJ2-7, with no clear D. CDR3 length: 11 residues. CDR1 DFQATT and CDR2 SNEGSKA come from the germline V gene (reference sequence). V lost 6 bases and J 7 bases, leaving 13 bases between the germline ends.